The source of this TCR beta chain is a study of blood T cell dynamics during melanoma immunotherapy. The time point was: pre-treatment baseline. The protocol was immunoSEQ multiplex PCR, while the TCRdb copy is restricted to in-frame clones and leaves out a portion. The sample has around 14,000 clones, about 83% seen once. The trim removed 5 bases at V and 7 bases at J, leaving 11 bases unmatched. Germline lookup yields CDR1 LNHNV and CDR2 YYDKDF (reference sequence). CDR3 length: 15 amino acids. This chain connects TRBV15 to TRBJ1-2, with TRBD1 matching 9 bases. The sequences come from blood, collected from a patient treated with checkpoint blockade. The receptor comes from a human donor with melanoma. The CDR3 sequence is CATSSQTGGVRGYTF. The CDR3 coding sequence is TGTGCCACCAGCTCTCAGACAGGGGGAGTTCGTGGCTACACCTTC. Variable domain in full (rest from reference TRBV15 and TRBJ1-2): DAMVIQNPRYQVTQFGKPVTLSCSQTLNHNVMYWYQQKSSQAPKLLFHYYDKDFNNEADTPDNFQSRRPNTSFCFLDIRSPGLGDTAMYLCATSSQTGGVRGYTFGSGTRLTVV.